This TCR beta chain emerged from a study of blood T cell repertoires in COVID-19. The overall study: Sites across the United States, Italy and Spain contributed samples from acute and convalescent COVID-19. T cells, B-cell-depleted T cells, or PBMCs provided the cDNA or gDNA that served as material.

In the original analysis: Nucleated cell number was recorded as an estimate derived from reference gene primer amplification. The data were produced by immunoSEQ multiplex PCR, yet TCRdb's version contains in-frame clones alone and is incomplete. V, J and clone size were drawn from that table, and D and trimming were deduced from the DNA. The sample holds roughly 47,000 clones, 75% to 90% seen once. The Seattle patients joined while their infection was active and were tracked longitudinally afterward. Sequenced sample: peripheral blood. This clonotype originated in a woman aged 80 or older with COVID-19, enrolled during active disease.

CDR3 residues: CASSTGQGYEQYF. CDR3 DNA sequence: TGCGCCAGCAGCACCGGACAGGGCTACGAGCAGTACTTC. The chain joins TRBV5-1 to TRBJ2-7; 8 nucleotides match TRBD1. The CDR3 sequence is 13 residues long. Trimming removed 4 bases from V and 3 bases from J; junction bases left unmatched: 3. The germline CDR1 and CDR2 sequences are SGHRS and YFSETQ.